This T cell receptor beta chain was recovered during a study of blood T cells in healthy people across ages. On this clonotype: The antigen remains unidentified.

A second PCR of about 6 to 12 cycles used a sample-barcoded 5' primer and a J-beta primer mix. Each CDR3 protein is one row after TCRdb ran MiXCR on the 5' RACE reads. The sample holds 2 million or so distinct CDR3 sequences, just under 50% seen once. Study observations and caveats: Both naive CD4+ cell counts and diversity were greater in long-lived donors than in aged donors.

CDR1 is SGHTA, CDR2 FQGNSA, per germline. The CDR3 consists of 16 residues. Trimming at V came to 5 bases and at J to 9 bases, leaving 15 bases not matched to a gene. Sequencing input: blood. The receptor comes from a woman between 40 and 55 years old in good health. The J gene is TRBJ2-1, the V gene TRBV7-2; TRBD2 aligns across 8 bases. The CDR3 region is CASSPVLRGGRGEQFF. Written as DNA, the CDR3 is TGTGCCAGCAGCCCAGTTCTCCGGGGGGGCCGGGGTGAGCAGTTCTTC.